This TCR beta chain comes out of a study of blood T cell repertoires in COVID-19. Source study methods: Amplification with reference gene primers provided the estimates of nucleated cell counts. The repertoire was sequenced with immunoSEQ multiplex PCR; TCRdb's copy has only in-frame clones and lacks some. The DNA was the basis for D and trimming; V, J and clone size are from that table. The table includes some 320,000 clones, roughly 89% detected once. The cohort comprised adults aged roughly 18 to 95 years residing in around 25 US areas. This TCR derives from a man aged 55 to 70 who had recovered from COVID-19. What was sequenced was PBMCs or T cells enriched from blood (not recorded which).

CDR3 amino acids: CAISEGDHATDTQYF. The CDR3 DNA follows: TGTGCCATCAGTGAAGGGGATCATGCCACAGATACGCAGTATTTT. The chain is built from TRBV10-3 and TRBJ2-3; maybe TRBD1 (5 bases). CDR3 length equals 15 residues. The V end lost 3 bases, the J end lost 2 bases, and 12 bases lay between the germline ends. Germline V CDR1 and CDR2: ENHRY, SYGVKD.